This record concerns one T cell receptor beta chain sequence. Its antigen is not identified. The CDR3 sequence is 16 residues long. V gave up 4 bases and J gave up 2 bases; unmatched junction bases: 2. Germline CDR1 and CDR2: SGHAT and FQNNGV. This sample is drawn from a study of T-cell memory formation after mild COVID-19. General study points: Certain responding clones were present in pre-infection memory, suggesting participation of cross-reactive memory. Contracting clones localized mainly to CM and EM when CD4+ and mainly to EMRA when CD8+. While clones contracting from day 15 to 85 were balanced between CD4 and CD8, later expanders leaned CD4+.

Using constant-segment primers, 5'RACE produced TCR alpha and TCR beta cDNA libraries carrying sample barcodes and UMIs. TCRdb reprocessed the 5' RACE reads with MiXCR, giving one entry per CDR3 protein. The sample has hundreds of thousands of distinct CDR3 sequences; about a sixth are singletons. Sequencing was done on a sample of PBMCs or a T cell subset sorted from them (not recorded which). This clonotype was sampled from an adult woman who had mild COVID-19 (a few samples of this study predate the infection). Cell type and time point are not known. The chain couples TRBV11-2 to TRBJ2-1; 13 bases map to TRBD2. CDR3 in DNA: TGTGCCAGCAGCTGGACTAGCGGGGGAGCCTACAATGAGCAGTTCTTC. Protein sequence: CASSWTSGGAYNEQFF. Supplemented by reference TRBV11-2 and TRBJ2-1, the full variable domain reads EAGVAQSPRYKIIEKRQSVAFWCNPISGHATLYWYQQILGQGPKLLIQFQNNGVVDDSQLPKDRFSAERLKGVDSTLKIQPAKLEDSAVYLCASSWTSGGAYNEQFFGPGTRLTVL.